The clone carrying this T cell receptor (beta chain) has a handful of counts. The data stem from a study of cytomegalovirus exposure and HLA in healthy donors. Trimming shortened V by 0 bases and J by 7 bases, and 18 bases separated the two germline ends. Per germline, CDR1 MGHRA and CDR2 YSYEKL. This CDR3 spans 16 amino acids. The study ran its PCR with 60 Vbeta and 13 Jbeta primers. Libraries were prepared by immunoSEQ multiplex PCR; TCRdb keeps only in-frame clonotypes and omits some of them. Seen here are about 85,000 clones, 60% to 80% observed once, and the top ten hold 20% to 30%. The origin of this receptor is a woman in her fifties or sixties in good health and CMV-seropositive. Sequenced sample: PBMCs. The chain couples TRBV4-1 to TRBJ2-5, with D possibly TRBD2 on 6 matching bases. CDR3 protein: CASSQEPGRGSATQYF. The CDR3 DNA reads TGCGCCAGCAGCCAAGAGCCCGGGAGAGGGTCGGCGACCCAGTACTTC.